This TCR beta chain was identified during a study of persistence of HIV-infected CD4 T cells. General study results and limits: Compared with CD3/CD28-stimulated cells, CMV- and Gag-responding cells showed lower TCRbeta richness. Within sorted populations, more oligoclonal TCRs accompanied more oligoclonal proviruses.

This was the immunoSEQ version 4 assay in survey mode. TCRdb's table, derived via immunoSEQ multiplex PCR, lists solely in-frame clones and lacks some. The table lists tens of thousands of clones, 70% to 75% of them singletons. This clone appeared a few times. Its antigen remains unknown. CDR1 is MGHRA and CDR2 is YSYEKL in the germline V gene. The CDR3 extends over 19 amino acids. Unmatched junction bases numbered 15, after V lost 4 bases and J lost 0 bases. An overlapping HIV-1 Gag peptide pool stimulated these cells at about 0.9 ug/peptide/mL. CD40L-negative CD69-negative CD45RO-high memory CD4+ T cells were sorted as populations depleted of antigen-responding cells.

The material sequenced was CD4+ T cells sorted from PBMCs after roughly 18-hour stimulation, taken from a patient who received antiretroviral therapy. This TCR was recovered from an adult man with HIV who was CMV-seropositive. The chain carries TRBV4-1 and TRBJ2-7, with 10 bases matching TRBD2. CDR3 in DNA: TGCGCCAGCAGCCCCAGGCGGGTAGCGGGGGGCTCCGACTCCTACGAGCAGTACTTC. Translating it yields CASSPRRVAGGSDSYEQYF.